This note documents a single TCR beta chain sequence. Its antigen is currently unknown. The data originate from a study of shared clonotypes between healthy human individuals. All donors were healthy HIV-negative adults lacking recent acute infections or vaccinations. Researchers ran the assay at a deep level. Clones were sequenced by immunoSEQ multiplex PCR, and TCRdb holds only the in-frame ones, with some missing. This table has about 2.3 million clones, 90% to 95% appearing once. Study-wide findings and caveats: Depth of sequencing was expected to influence donor clonotype sharing.

The sequencing sample was made of naive CD4+ T cells from PBMCs. Subset defined: CD45RA+ positively selected. The TCR sequence derives from a man between 18 and 29 years old in good health. Some clones in this sample may be carry-over from other donors' samples.

The CDR3 DNA reads as TGTGCCAGCAGCTTTCGGACAGGGAACTACGAGCAGTACTTC. Its protein product is CASSFRTGNYEQYF. The chain is built from TRBV5-6 and TRBJ2-7; 8 nucleotides match TRBD1. Germline trimming cut 2 bases from V and 3 bases from J; bases unmatched to any gene: 4. There are 14 residues in the CDR3. The germline gives CDR1 SGHDT, CDR2 YYEEEE.